The 30 T cell receptor beta chains below come from one sample, sequenced in a study of blood T cell repertoires in COVID-19. Using immunoSEQ multiplex PCR, the repertoire was profiled, and TCRdb retains in-frame clones only, with some absent. The sample lists about 300,000 clones; roughly 80% were seen once. The sample was peripheral blood. The receptors derive from a human donor with COVID-19, enrolled during active disease. The donor label of this sample is uncertain.

The chain employs TRBV5-1 and TRBJ2-2; TRBD2 is a possible D gene (6 bases). The CDR3 runs 17 residues. The V end lost 0 bases, the J end lost 7 bases, and 19 bases lay between the germline ends. The germline V gene encodes CDR1 SGHRS and CDR2 YFSETQ. CDR3 DNA: TGCGCCAGCAGCTTGGTTGGGGCGGGAACAAGCGGCGGGGAGCTGTTTTTT. This codes for CASSLVGAGTSGGELFF.

The chain joins TRBV27 to TRBJ2-7; TRBD1 matches 7 bases. This CDR3 has 18 residues. V was pared by 10 bases and J by 0 bases, with 21 bases of the junction left unmatched. Germline CDR1 reads MNHEY; CDR2 reads SMNVEV (reference sequence). In DNA form, the CDR3 reads TGTGCCACCCTCACCGGGACAGCAGAACTTCTTAGCTCCTACGAGCAGTACTTC. This sequence encodes CATLTGTAELLSSYEQYF.

V and J are TRBV3-1 (or the pseudogene TRBV3-2) and TRBJ2-7; D gene ambiguous. From germline, CDR1 is LGHDT and CDR2 YNNKEL (reference sequence). Trimming cost V 0 bases and J 0 bases, with 12 bases left between them. CDR3 length: 16 residues. The CDR3 loop is CASSQDLTTVSYEQYF. CDR3 nucleotides: TGTGCCAGCAGCCAAGATCTGACGACTGTCTCCTACGAGCAGTACTTC.

CDR3 sequence: CASSLSWQGSYEQYF. The CDR3 coding sequence is TGTGCCAGCAGCTTATCGTGGCAGGGCTCCTACGAGCAGTACTTC. The chain recombines TRBV7-8 with TRBJ2-7; perhaps TRBD1 as D (5 bases). CDR1 is SGHVS and CDR2 is FQNEAQ in the germline V gene. The CDR3 extends over 15 amino acids. V shed 2 bases and J shed 0 bases, with 11 bases lying between them.

Of note for this clone: Since no conserved phenylalanine or tryptophan closes the CDR3, a read error is the likely cause. V is TRBV15 and J is TRBJ1-2; D is perhaps TRBD1 (6 bases). The germline CDR1 and CDR2 sequences are LNHNV and YYDKDF (reference sequence). V lost 6 bases and J lost 8, with 13 bases in between. CDR3 length equals 12 residues. CDR3 protein: CATRWRRGGYTL. The CDR3 DNA reads TGTGCCACCAGATGGCGGAGGGGGGGCTACACCCTC.

The chain is built from TRBV27 and TRBJ2-7; TRBD2 is a possible D gene (7 bases). Germline V gene data show CDR1 as MNHEY and CDR2 as SMNVEV (reference sequence). The CDR3 is made up of 14 amino acids. V dropped 4 bases and J dropped 3 bases, with 13 bases sitting between them. CDR3 sequence (DNA): TGTGCCAGCAGTTGGGGGGGGGCGGACTACGAGCAGTACTTC. Residues: CASSWGGADYEQYF.

This chain uses TRBV5-4 with TRBJ1-5, with D perhaps matching TRBD1 (5 bases). The ends were cut back, 4 bases at V and 4 bases at J, with 9 bases in the middle. Looked up from germline, CDR1 is SGHNT and CDR2 is YYREEE (reference sequence). The length of the CDR3 is 13 residues. CDR3: CASSPDRNQPQHF. CDR3 nucleotide sequence: TGTGCCAGCAGCCCCGACAGAAATCAGCCCCAGCATTTT.

The chain couples TRBV19 to TRBJ2-7; 8 nucleotides match TRBD1. Per the germline V gene, CDR1 is LNHDA and CDR2 is SQIVND (reference sequence). Germline trimming cut 6 bases from V and 2 bases from J; bases unmatched to any gene: 9. This CDR3 contains 15 residues. For the CDR3, the DNA is TGTGCCAGTAGCTCACTTGGACAGGGTACCTACGAGCAGTACTTC. This gives the protein CASSSLGQGTYEQYF.

The CDR3 spells CASTWDRETGEAFF. The CDR3 DNA reads TGTGCCAGCACCTGGGACAGGGAGACGGGTGAAGCTTTCTTT. The chain recombines TRBV6-5 with TRBJ1-1, with 9 nucleotides matching TRBD1. With 7 bases clipped from V and 7 bases from J, the junction kept 10 bases outside the gene matches. Germline-derived CDR1 and CDR2 are MNHEY and SVGAGI. CDR3 size: 14 residues.

This clone was counted a single time. The rearrangement links TRBV28 to TRBJ2-3, with TRBD2 matching 12 bases. Trimming cost V 3 bases and J 8 bases; bases outside gene matches: 6. Looked up from germline, CDR1 is MDHEN and CDR2 is SYDVKM. CDR3 size: 15 residues. CDR3 bases: TGTGCCAGCAGTTTGACTAGCGGGAGATACGTTACGCAGTATTTT. Protein product: CASSLTSGRYVTQYF.

This chain connects TRBV7-6 to TRBJ1-5; TRBD1 might be the D (6 bases). Germline V lookup: CDR1 SGHVS, CDR2 FNYEAQ. V gave up 1 base and J gave up 2 bases, with 18 bases separating them. This CDR3 has 18 amino acids. CDR3 in DNA: TGTGCCAGCAGCTTAGTCCCAGGGGACGGGTCGGGCAATCAGCCCCAGCATTTT. Translating gives CASSLVPGDGSGNQPQHF. The full variable domain, completed using reference TRBV7-6 and TRBJ1-5, is GAGVSQSPRYKVTKRGQDVALRCDPISGHVSLYWYRQALGQGPEFLTYFNYEAQQDKSGLPNDRFSAERPEGSISTLTIQRTEQRDSAMYRCASSLVPGDGSGNQPQHFGDGTRLSIL.

The V gene is TRBV15, the J gene TRBJ1-6, with D tentatively TRBD1 (6 bases). V was shortened by 2 bases and J by 10 bases, with 12 bases between the two germline ends. Germline CDR1 is LNHNV and CDR2 is YYDKDF (reference sequence). This CDR3 comprises 14 residues. CDR3 bases: TGTGCCACCAGCAGAATAAACAGGGACTCACCCCTCCACTTT. It specifies CATSRINRDSPLHF. Full variable domain (missing parts from reference TRBV15 and TRBJ1-6): DAMVIQNPRYQVTQFGKPVTLSCSQTLNHNVMYWYQQKSSQAPKLLFHYYDKDFNNEADTPDNFQSRRPNTSFCFLDIRSPGLGDTAMYLCATSRINRDSPLHFGNGTRLTVT.

The rearrangement links TRBV18 to TRBJ1-1, with D possibly matching TRBD1 (6 bases). This CDR3 is 13 amino acids long. Germline CDR1 KGHSH, CDR2 LQKENI. Trimming shortened V by 3 bases and J by 11 bases, and 16 bases separated the two germline ends. This CDR3 is CASSPGGATSAFF. The CDR3 region has the DNA TGTGCCAGCTCACCGGGGGGGGCGACTTCGGCTTTCTTT.

The V gene is TRBV7-3, the J gene TRBJ2-3; 8 bases are a match to TRBD2. From germline, CDR1 is SGHTA and CDR2 FQGTGA. The CDR3 consists of 16 residues. V lost 5 bases and J lost 2; bases outside the gene matches: 9. The CDR3 DNA sequence: TGTGCCAGCAGCCCTCCGGGACTAGAAGCCACAGATACGCAGTATTTT. Encoded protein: CASSPPGLEATDTQYF.

The rearrangement uses TRBV5-1 and TRBJ2-7; a weak D match, TRBD2 (6 bases). The germline gives CDR1 SGHRS, CDR2 YFSETQ. The CDR3 contains 18 residues. Between the trimmed V and J ends, which lost 5 bases and 6 bases, there was a span of 30 bases. The chain's CDR3 is CASSLPGRSSDGGLEQYF. The CDR3 nucleotides are TGCGCCAGCAGTCTCCCCGGACGCTCCTCAGACGGGGGTCTCGAGCAGTACTTC.

V is TRBV5-1 and J is TRBJ2-1; TRBD1 is a possible D gene (6 bases). V lost 3 bases and J lost 4, with 11 bases in between. The germline gives CDR1 SGHRS, CDR2 YFSETQ. The CDR3 covers 14 residues. CDR3 in amino acids: CASSSDDRYNEQFF. The CDR3 nucleotides read TGCGCCAGCAGCTCGGACGACAGGTACAATGAGCAGTTCTTC.

This clone was counted at least ten times. J is TRBJ1-6 and V is TRBV3-1 (or the pseudogene TRBV3-2), with D uncertain. CDR3 length equals 13 residues. Germline lookup yields CDR1 LGHDT and CDR2 YNNKEL (reference sequence). The V and J ends lost 5 bases and 9 bases respectively, with 11 bases between them. CDR3 loop: CASSSAELSPLHF. In DNA, the CDR3 is TGTGCCAGCAGCTCTGCCGAGCTTTCACCCCTCCACTTT.

This chain connects TRBV5-5 to TRBJ2-5; 9 bases fit TRBD2. The CDR3 runs 16 residues. The junction had 8 bases not matched to a gene; V was cut back by 0 bases and J by 5 bases. The germline V gene encodes CDR1 SGHKS and CDR2 YYEKEE (reference sequence). The CDR3: CASSLDAGGRPETQYF. CDR3 sequence (DNA): TGTGCCAGCAGCTTGGATGCGGGAGGGCGTCCGGAGACCCAGTACTTC.

The chain links TRBV6-2 or TRBV6-3 to TRBJ1-1; D uncertain. Germline lookup yields CDR1 MNHEY and CDR2 SVGEGT. V lost 2 bases and J lost 5, with 15 bases in between. CDR3 length: 15 amino acids. CDR3 protein: CASSYPPSPATEAFF. The CDR3 DNA sequence: TGTGCCAGCAGTTACCCCCCTTCACCCGCGACTGAAGCTTTCTTT.

The genes are TRBV5-1 and TRBJ1-3, with a weak D call TRBD1 (5 bases). The CDR3 spans 16 residues. V dropped 0 bases and J dropped 3 bases, with 13 bases sitting between them. CDR1 and CDR2 from the germline V gene are SGHRS and YFSETQ. The CDR3 loop is CASSLEGREGGNTIYF. DNA for the CDR3: TGCGCCAGCAGCTTGGAGGGCAGGGAAGGTGGAAACACCATATATTTT. The complete variable domain, with remaining parts taken from reference TRBV5-1 and TRBJ1-3, reads KAGVTQTPRYLIKTRGQQVTLSCSPISGHRSVSWYQQTPGQGLQFLFEYFSETQRNKGNFPGRFSGRQFSNSRSEMNVSTLELGDSALYLCASSLEGREGGNTIYFGEGSWLTVV.

This chain links TRBV5-1 with TRBJ1-1, with D perhaps TRBD1 (6 bases). Germline CDR1 SGHRS, CDR2 YFSETQ. This CDR3 comprises 16 residues. The ends were cut back, 0 bases at V and 4 bases at J, with 16 bases in the middle. CDR3 loop: CASSLGTGSFRTEAFF. CDR3 DNA sequence: TGCGCCAGCAGCTTGGGCACAGGGAGCTTTCGCACTGAAGCTTTCTTT.

The rearrangement joins TRBV30 to TRBJ2-7, with 9 bases lining up with TRBD2. The CDR3 is 17 residues long. V was pared by 2 bases and J by 0 bases, with 11 bases of the junction left unmatched. Germline V gene data show CDR1 as GTSNPN and CDR2 as SVGIG (reference sequence). CDR3 coding DNA: TGTGCCTGGAGTACCCTACTACTAGCGGGCAGCTCCTACGAGCAGTACTTC. It encodes CAWSTLLLAGSSYEQYF.

CDR3 DNA: TGCGCCAGCAGCCGAGCGGGGACACCGATGGGAGAGCAGTACTTC. Protein product: CASSRAGTPMGEQYF. The chain employs TRBV5-1 and TRBJ2-7; weak D call: TRBD2 (7 bases). The CDR3 consists of 15 residues. The germline V gene has CDR1 SGHRS and CDR2 YFSETQ. V lost 4 bases and J 7 bases, leaving 21 bases between the germline ends.

The chain uses TRBV6-5 and TRBJ2-2; no reliable D call. Trimming removed 5 bases at V and 3 bases at J, with 4 bases between. Germline loops: CDR1 MNHEY, CDR2 SVGAGI. The CDR3 sequence is 12 residues long. The DNA of the CDR3 is TGTGCCAGCAGTATCGACACCGGGGAGCTGTTTTTT. The encoded protein is CASSIDTGELFF.

J is TRBJ1-2 and V is TRBV30; 8 bases are a match to TRBD1. This CDR3 is 13 amino acids long. Germline CDR1 and CDR2: GTSNPN and SVGIG (reference sequence). Trimming removed 4 bases from V and 8 bases from J; junction bases left unmatched: 9. CDR3 sequence (DNA): TGTGCCTGGACCTTTCAGGGGGCCGGGGGCTACACCTTC. Translating gives CAWTFQGAGGYTF.

The CDR3 DNA follows: TGTGCCAGCAGCGTAGTGGCGGAGAATTCACCCCTCCACTTT. It translates to CASSVVAENSPLHF. This chain links TRBV9 with TRBJ1-6; no clear D. The CDR3 loop spans 14 amino acids. The germline gives CDR1 SGDLS, CDR2 YYNGEE. V gave up 0 bases and J gave up 7 bases, with 8 bases separating them.

This chain uses TRBV19 with TRBJ1-5; D uncertain. V was clipped by 2 bases and J by 3 bases, with 11 bases between them. Germline V CDR1 and CDR2: LNHDA, SQIVND (reference sequence). CDR3 length: 15 residues. The CDR3 bases are TGTGCCAGTAGTATATGGAGGGAGGACAATCAGCCCCAGCATTTT. Amino acids: CASSIWREDNQPQHF.

The chain uses TRBV19 and TRBJ1-3, with D possibly TRBD1 on 6 matching bases. Germline lookup yields CDR1 LNHDA and CDR2 SQIVND (reference sequence). V gave up 4 bases and J gave up 4 bases, with 17 bases separating them. The length of the CDR3 is 16 residues. CDR3 DNA sequence: TGTGCCAGTAGTACCCAACTACAGGGTCTCGGAAACACCATATATTTT. Its protein product is CASSTQLQGLGNTIYF.

J is TRBJ2-1 and V is TRBV6-6; D perhaps matches TRBD2 (6 bases). This CDR3 comprises 14 residues. Germline assignment: CDR1 MNHNY and CDR2 SVGAGI (reference sequence). Trimming removed 6 bases at V and 4 bases at J, with 13 bases between. DNA for the CDR3: TGTGCCAGCAGCCCAGGGACTCCATACAATGAGCAGTTCTTC. Protein sequence: CASSPGTPYNEQFF.

J is TRBJ2-7 and V is TRBV7-2, with D possibly matching TRBD1 (5 bases). Germline CDR1 reads SGHTA; CDR2 reads FQGNSA. V shed 2 bases and J shed 2 bases, with 10 bases lying between them. The CDR3 contains 14 residues. The CDR3 protein is CASSLMAGTYEQYF. The DNA of the CDR3 is TGTGCCAGCAGCTTAATGGCAGGGACCTACGAGCAGTACTTC.